This T cell receptor (beta chain) was found in a study of blood T cell repertoires in COVID-19. Study in general: Specimens from acute and convalescent COVID-19 originated in the United States, Italy and Spain. Sources were T cells, B-cell-depleted T cells, or PBMCs; the material itself was cDNA or gDNA.

In the authors' methods: The assay estimated nucleated cells by amplifying reference gene primers. The protocol was immunoSEQ multiplex PCR, while the TCRdb copy is restricted to in-frame clones and leaves out a portion. V and J calls and clone size are those listed in that table; D and trimming were worked out from the DNA. The sample has some 100,000 clones; roughly nine tenths are singletons. Deletions cut 9 bases from V and 3 bases from J, with 9 bases between. The CDR3 totals 12 residues. Germline lookup yields CDR1 WSHSY and CDR2 SAAADI. This TCR was sampled from a man between 50 and 59 years old with acute or convalescent COVID-19. The V gene is TRBV10-2, the J gene TRBJ1-3; D is uncertain. Sequenced material: peripheral blood. The CDR3 reads CASQEVGNTIYF. For the CDR3, the DNA is TGCGCCAGTCAAGAGGTTGGAAACACCATATATTTT.